A selection of T cell receptor beta chains follows, all from one sample in a study of beta chain features in type 1 diabetes. Generated by immunoSEQ multiplex PCR, the TCRdb table keeps only in-frame clones and is missing some. The sample carries roughly 150,000 clones, approximately 7.8% recorded once. Material: central memory CD4+ T cells from blood. These TCRs come from a woman aged 40 to 50 with type 1 diabetes. Each CDR3 is given with its conserved first and last residue. A D gene is named only where the DNA matches it firmly. Part of the rows lack a size; the others show once, few, many or a class for expanded clones.

CDR3 protein,CDR3 DNA,clone size,V gene,J gene,D gene
CASSSTGTAGANVLTF,TGTGCCAGCAGTTCCACCGGGACAGCTGGGGCCAACGTCCTGACTTTC,-,TRBV27,TRBJ2-6,TRBD1
CASSSPPGQGDTGELFF,TGTGCCAGCAGCTCGCCCCCGGGACAGGGGGACACCGGGGAGCTGTTTTTT,-,TRBV7-2,TRBJ2-2,TRBD1
CASSPGRSNYGYTF,TGTGCCAGCAGCCCCGGGAGAAGTAACTATGGCTACACCTTC,many,TRBV6-6,TRBJ1-2,-
CASSWDITNEKLFF,TGTGCCAGCAGTTGGGACATAACTAATGAAAAACTGTTTTTT,-,TRBV6-6,TRBJ1-4,-
CASSLPGQSLEQYF,TGCGCCAGCAGCCTGCCGGGACAATCCCTCGAGCAGTACTTC,few,TRBV5-1,TRBJ2-7,-
CASSYDSARGLASSYEQYF,TGTGCCAGCAGCTACGATTCGGCACGGGGACTGGCCTCGTCCTACGAGCAGTACTTC,few,TRBV7-2,TRBJ2-7,-
CASNLNQGIDTQYF,TGTGCCAGCAACCTAAATCAGGGGATAGATACGCAGTATTTT,-,TRBV6-1,TRBJ2-3,-
CASSTGPGTEAFF,TGCGCCAGCAGCACCGGTCCGGGCACTGAAGCTTTCTTT,-,TRBV5-1,TRBJ1-1,-
CASKLAINNEQFF,TGTGCCAGCAAACTAGCGATTAACAATGAGCAGTTCTTC,-,TRBV2,TRBJ2-1,TRBD2
CASRRTGGVEQYF,TGTGCCAGTAGGCGGACAGGAGGGGTCGAGCAGTACTTC,few,TRBV19,TRBJ2-7,-
CASSKKRKDANTGELFF,TGTGCCAGCAGCAAAAAGAGGAAAGACGCGAACACCGGGGAGCTGTTTTTT,few,TRBV21-1,TRBJ2-2,-
CASSGNRGTGNTIYF,TGTGCCAGCAGCGGGAACAGGGGAACTGGAAACACCATATATTTT,-,TRBV7-8,TRBJ1-3,TRBD1
CASSPQISNTEAFF,TGTGCCAGCAGTCCACAGATCTCTAACACTGAAGCTTTCTTT,few,TRBV6-1,TRBJ1-1,-
CASGVGLRTDTQYF,TGTGCCAGTGGGGTGGGACTGCGCACAGATACGCAGTATTTT,-,TRBV19,TRBJ2-3,-
CASSPPTTSGNNEQFF,TGTGCCAGCTCACCCCCTACGACTAGCGGAAACAATGAGCAGTTCTTC,few,TRBV18,TRBJ2-1,TRBD2
CASSLSGQGNDEQYF,TGTGCCAGCAGCTTATCGGGACAGGGGAACGACGAGCAGTACTTC,-,TRBV7-9,TRBJ2-7,TRBD1